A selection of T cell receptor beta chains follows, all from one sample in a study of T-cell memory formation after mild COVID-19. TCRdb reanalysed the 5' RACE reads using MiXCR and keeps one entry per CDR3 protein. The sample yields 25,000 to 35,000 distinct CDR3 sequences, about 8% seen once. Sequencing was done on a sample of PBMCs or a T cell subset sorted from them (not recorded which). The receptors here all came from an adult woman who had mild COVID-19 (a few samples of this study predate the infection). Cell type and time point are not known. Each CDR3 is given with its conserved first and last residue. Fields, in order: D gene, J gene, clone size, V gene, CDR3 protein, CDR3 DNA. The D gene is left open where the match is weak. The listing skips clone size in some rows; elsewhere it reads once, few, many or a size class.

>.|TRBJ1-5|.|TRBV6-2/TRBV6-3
CSTGQTNSNQPQHF
TGTAGCACCGGACAGACTAATAGCAATCAGCCCCAGCATTTT
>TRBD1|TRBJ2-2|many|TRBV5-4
CASSADRAGHTGELFF
TGTGCCAGCAGCGCGGACAGGGCGGGACACACCGGGGAGCTGTTTTTT
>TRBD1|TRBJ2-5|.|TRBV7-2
CASRGQVWQETQYF
TGTGCCAGCAGAGGACAGGTGTGGCAAGAGACCCAGTACTTC
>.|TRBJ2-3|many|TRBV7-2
CASSLSRARTDTQYF
TGTGCCAGCAGCCTAAGCAGGGCGAGGACAGATACGCAGTATTTT
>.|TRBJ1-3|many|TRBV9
CASSSGLSSGNTIYF
TGTGCCAGCAGCTCGGGACTGAGCTCTGGAAACACCATATATTTT
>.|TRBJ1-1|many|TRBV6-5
CASSYRRGNTEAFF
TGTGCCAGCAGTTATCGCAGGGGGAACACTGAAGCTTTCTTT
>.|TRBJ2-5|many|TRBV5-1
CASSWNARETQYF
TGCGCCAGCAGCTGGAACGCTAGGGAGACCCAGTACTTC
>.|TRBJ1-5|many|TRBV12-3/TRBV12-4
CASRFAVGPQHF
TGTGCCAGCAGGTTTGCAGTGGGGCCCCAGCATTTT
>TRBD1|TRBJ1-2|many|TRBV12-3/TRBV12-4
CASSPSTGTGNTF
TGTGCCAGCAGCCCCTCCACCGGGACAGGCAATACCTTC
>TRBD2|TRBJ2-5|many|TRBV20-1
CSASPTSGLKTQYF
TGCAGTGCTTCCCCCACTAGCGGGCTAAAGACCCAGTACTTC
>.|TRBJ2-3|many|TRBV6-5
CASSYFATDTQYF
TGTGCCAGCAGTTACTTCGCCACAGATACGCAGTATTTT
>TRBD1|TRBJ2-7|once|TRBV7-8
CASSSRTGSYEQYF
TGTGCCAGCAGCTCTCGGACAGGGAGCTACGAGCAGTACTTC
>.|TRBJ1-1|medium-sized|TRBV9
CASSLLQGAEAFF
TGTGCCAGCAGCCTCCTTCAGGGCGCTGAAGCTTTCTTT
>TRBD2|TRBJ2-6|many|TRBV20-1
CSAGGTSGGLSSGANVLTF
TGCAGTGCTGGGGGGACTAGCGGGGGACTCAGCTCTGGGGCCAACGTCCTGACTTTC
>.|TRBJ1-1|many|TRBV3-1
CASSQDSEGQYTEAFF
TGTGCCAGCAGCCAAGACAGTGAAGGACAGTACACTGAAGCTTTCTTT
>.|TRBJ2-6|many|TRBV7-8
CASSLVLGSGANVLTF
TGTGCCAGCAGCTTAGTTTTAGGCTCTGGGGCCAACGTCCTGACTTTC
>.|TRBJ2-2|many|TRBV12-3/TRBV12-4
CASSFWARELFF
TGTGCCAGCAGTTTTTGGGCCCGGGAGCTGTTTTTT
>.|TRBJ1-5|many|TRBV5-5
CASSALGGDSNQPQHF
TGTGCCAGCAGCGCTCTTGGGGGGGATAGCAATCAGCCCCAGCATTTT
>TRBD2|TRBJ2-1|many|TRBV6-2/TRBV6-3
CASWRPGLAGREQFF
TGTGCCAGCTGGAGGCCAGGACTAGCAGGTCGAGAGCAGTTCTTC
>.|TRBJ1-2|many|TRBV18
CASSPTGLALGGYTF
TGTGCCAGCTCACCCACGGGACTGGCCCTAGGAGGCTACACCTTC
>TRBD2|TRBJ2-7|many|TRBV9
CASSVGISGNYEQYF
TGTGCCAGCAGCGTAGGAATTAGCGGGAATTACGAGCAGTACTTC
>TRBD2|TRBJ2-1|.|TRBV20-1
CSGQAGGPGNEQFF
TGCAGCGGCCAGGCGGGGGGCCCGGGAAATGAGCAGTTCTTC
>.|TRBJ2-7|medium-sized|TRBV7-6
CASSLGTAGRSSYEQYF
TGTGCCAGCAGCTTAGGAACGGCAGGCCGGAGCTCCTACGAGCAGTACTTC
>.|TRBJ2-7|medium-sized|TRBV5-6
CASSFGLDYEQYF
TGTGCCAGCAGCTTCGGACTGGACTACGAGCAGTACTTC
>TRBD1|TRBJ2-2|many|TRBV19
CASRRQGNTGELFF
TGTGCCAGTAGGAGACAGGGTAACACCGGGGAGCTGTTTTTT
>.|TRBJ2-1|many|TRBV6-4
CASSDSSGDYNEQFF
TGTGCCAGCAGTGACTCTAGCGGAGACTACAATGAGCAGTTCTTC
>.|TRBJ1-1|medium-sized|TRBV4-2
CASSPWGTEAFF
TGTGCCAGCAGCCCGTGGGGGACTGAAGCTTTCTTT
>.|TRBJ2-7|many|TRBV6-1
CASSEEQASSYEQYF
TGTGCCAGCAGTGAAGAACAGGCATCCTCCTACGAGCAGTACTTC
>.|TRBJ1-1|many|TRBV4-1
CASSQGKGGRKNTEAFF
TGCGCCAGCAGCCAAGGGAAAGGCGGACGGAAGAACACTGAAGCTTTCTTT
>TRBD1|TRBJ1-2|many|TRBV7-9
CASSPPGQHIYGYTF
TGTGCCAGCAGCCCACCGGGACAGCATATCTATGGCTACACCTTC
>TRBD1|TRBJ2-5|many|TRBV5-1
CASSGGQGAETQYF
TGCGCCAGCAGCGGGGGACAGGGGGCAGAGACCCAGTACTTC
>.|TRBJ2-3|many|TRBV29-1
CSVGSTDTQYF
TGCAGCGTCGGGAGCACAGATACGCAGTATTTT
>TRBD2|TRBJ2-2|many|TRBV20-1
CSARVQQGTSGRYTGELFF
TGCAGTGCTCGGGTACAACAGGGAACTAGCGGGAGGTACACCGGGGAGCTGTTTTTT
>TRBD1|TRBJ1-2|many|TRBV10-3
CAISGGTGHNYGYTF
TGTGCCATCAGCGGGGGGACAGGGCATAACTATGGCTACACCTTC
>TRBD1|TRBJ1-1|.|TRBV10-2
CATLSRTGEAFF
TGCGCCACCCTATCTCGGACAGGTGAAGCTTTCTTT
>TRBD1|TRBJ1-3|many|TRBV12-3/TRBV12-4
CASSPGTGGVNTIYF
TGTGCCAGCAGCCCCGGGACAGGGGGAGTGAACACCATATATTTT
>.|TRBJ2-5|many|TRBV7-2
CASSFPPGGGGETQYF
TGTGCCAGCAGCTTCCCCCCCGGGGGAGGAGGCGAGACCCAGTACTTC
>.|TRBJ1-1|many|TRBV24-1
CATSDLTGTEAFF
TGTGCCACCAGTGATTTGACAGGGACTGAAGCTTTCTTT
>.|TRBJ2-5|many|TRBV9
CASSVGTMYQETQYF
TGTGCCAGCAGCGTAGGGACCATGTACCAAGAGACCCAGTACTTC
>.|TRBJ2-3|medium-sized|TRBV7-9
CASSADTQYF
TGTGCCAGCAGCGCAGATACGCAGTATTTT
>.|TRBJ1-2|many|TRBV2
CASSEVPGGDGYTF
TGTGCCAGCAGTGAAGTTCCGGGTGGGGATGGCTACACCTTC
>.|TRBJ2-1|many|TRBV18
CASVWRAYNEQFF
TGTGCCAGCGTCTGGCGGGCTTACAATGAGCAGTTCTTC
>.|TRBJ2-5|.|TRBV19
CASSIAGRETQYF
TGTGCCAGTAGTATCGCAGGGAGAGAGACCCAGTACTTC
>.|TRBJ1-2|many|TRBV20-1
CSAGQNPGYTF
TGCAGTGCTGGACAGAATCCCGGCTACACCTTC
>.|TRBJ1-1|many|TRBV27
CASSPGGGNTEAFF
TGTGCCAGCAGCCCCGGTGGGGGGAACACTGAAGCTTTCTTT
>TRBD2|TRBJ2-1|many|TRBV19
CASNRVSSGRNNEQFF
TGTGCCAGTAATAGGGTCTCTAGCGGGAGAAACAATGAGCAGTTCTTC
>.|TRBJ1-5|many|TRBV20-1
CSARGSGEQPQHF
TGCAGTGCTAGAGGGAGCGGTGAACAGCCCCAGCATTTT
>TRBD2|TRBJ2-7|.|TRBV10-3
CAISEVSGRRSLYEQYF
TGTGCCATCAGTGAGGTTAGCGGGAGACGATCCCTCTACGAGCAGTACTTC
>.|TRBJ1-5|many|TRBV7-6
CASSLAMTQPQHF
TGTGCCAGCAGCTTAGCGATGACTCAGCCCCAGCATTTT
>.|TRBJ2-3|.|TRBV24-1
CATSDLVGGDALNTQYF
TGTGCCACCAGTGATTTAGTCGGGGGCGACGCACTGAATACGCAGTATTTT
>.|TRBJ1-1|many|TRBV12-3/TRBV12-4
CASSLVYRGEAFF
TGTGCCAGCAGTTTAGTTTATCGGGGTGAAGCTTTCTTT
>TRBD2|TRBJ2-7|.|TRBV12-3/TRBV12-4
CASSLGLAPNEQYF
TGTGCCAGCAGTTTGGGACTAGCGCCCAACGAGCAGTACTTC
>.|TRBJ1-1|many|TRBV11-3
CASGTDVNTEAFF
TGTGCCAGCGGGACCGACGTGAACACTGAAGCTTTCTTT